The sequence of this T cell receptor beta chain was determined in a study of T cell repertoires in cytomegalovirus infection. For the study at large: In public TCR beta signatures, there were indications of both CMV infection and matching HLA type.

V lost 2 bases and J 5 bases, leaving 7 bases between the germline ends. This CDR3 has 12 amino acids. Looked up from germline, CDR1 is SGHTA and CDR2 is FQGTGA. TCRdb reprocessed the reads with MiXCR, giving one entry per CDR3 protein. The sample includes roughly 640,000 distinct CDR3 sequences, 24% of them seen just once. V gene TRBV7-3 combines with J gene TRBJ2-7; D remains unclear. The sample was CD8+ T cells from PBMCs. The receptor was derived from a human donor in good health (CMV status not recorded). Some clones in this sample may be carry-over from other donors' samples. CDR3 amino acids: CASSLQVHEQYF. In nucleotides, the CDR3 is TGTGCCAGCAGCTTACAAGTACACGAGCAGTACTTC.